These T cell receptor beta chains were read from a single sample in a study of T cells in Graves' hyperthyroidism and ophthalmopathy. TCRdb used MiXCR to reprocess the multiplex PCR reads, holding one entry per CDR3 protein. The sample gives around 100,000 distinct CDR3 sequences, less than 55% of which show up once; roughly 24% is in the top ten. Sequenced input: blood. These receptors all come from a man between 40 and 49 years old with Graves' hyperthyroidism. Both conserved end residues are part of each CDR3. The D gene is left open where the match is weak. Size is omitted from some rows. Given values are once, few, many or a class for expanded clones.

size	V	D	J	DNA	CDR3
many	TRBV10-2	-	TRBJ1-2	TGCGCCAGCAGTGATTCAGGGACTATAGGCTATGGCTACACCTTC	CASSDSGTIGYGYTF
many	TRBV5-1	-	TRBJ1-3	TGCGCCAGCAAAGTCAGCCTGGCTTCAGGAAACACCATATATTTT	CASKVSLASGNTIYF
few	TRBV9	TRBD2	TRBJ2-3	TGTGCCTGGAGCGGGATCAGCACAGATACGCAGTATTTT	CAWSGISTDTQYF
-	TRBV29-1	-	TRBJ1-2	TGCAGCGTTGAAGTAGCGGGGCCCTATGGCTACACCTTC	CSVEVAGPYGYTF
many	TRBV7-2	-	TRBJ1-2	TGTGCCAGCAGCCCCAGGGCGCCAGATATTACCGGCTACACCTTC	CASSPRAPDITGYTF
-	TRBV7-8	-	TRBJ2-7	TGTGCCAGCAGCCAAGATAGGGGCAGGATCTACGAGCAGTACTTC	CASSQDRGRIYEQYF
-	TRBV15	-	TRBJ2-5	TGTGCCACCAGCGGAGAAGACAGCGTCCAAGAGACCCAGTACTTC	CATSGEDSVQETQYF
-	TRBV4-1	TRBD2	TRBJ2-2	TGCGCCAGCAGCCAGGGGGGGTTGAGAACCGGGGAGCTGTTTTTT	CASSQGGLRTGELFF
many	TRBV9	-	TRBJ1-4	TGTGCCAGCAGCGGCATTAATGAAAAACTGTTTTTT	CASSGINEKLFF
-	TRBV2	TRBD2	TRBJ2-3	TGTGCCAGCAGTGACGTACTAGCGGGAGGCCGGGGCACAGATACGCAGTATTTT	CASSDVLAGGRGTDTQYF
once	TRBV10-3	TRBD1	TRBJ1-1	TGTGTCATCAGCGTAGCCGGGACAGGGGCGAACACTGAAGCTTTCTTT	CVISVAGTGANTEAFF
many	TRBV6-6	-	TRBJ2-3	TGTGCCAGCAGGGGGAAATGGGACGGTCCAAATTCAGATACGCAGTATTTT	CASRGKWDGPNSDTQYF
many	TRBV29-1	-	TRBJ1-2	TGCAGCGTAGCAGCAGGGAGGGGGAACTATGGCTACACCTTC	CSVAAGRGNYGYTF
-	TRBV20-1	-	TRBJ1-2	TGCAGTGCAGCGGCAGGGGTTGTTGGCTACACCTTC	CSAAAGVVGYTF
many	TRBV11-3	-	TRBJ2-2	TGTGCCAGCAGCTTATTTCCCGGGGAGCTGTTTTTT	CASSLFPGELFF
many	TRBV7-3	TRBD2	TRBJ2-3	TGTGCCAGCAGCTTAGGTAGCGGGGGGTACGATACGCAGTATTTT	CASSLGSGGYDTQYF
many	TRBV16	-	TRBJ1-5	TGTGCCAGCAGCCGCAGGGAGGAGAGCAATCAGCCCCAGCATTTT	CASSRREESNQPQHF
many	TRBV19	-	TRBJ2-5	TGTGCCAGTAGTAGGAGGTCGGGGAACCAAGAGACCCAGTACTTC	CASSRRSGNQETQYF
many	TRBV20-1	-	TRBJ2-1	TGCAGTGCTAGAGAAGCCTCTACTGAGCAGTTCTTC	CSAREASTEQFF
many	TRBV10-3	-	TRBJ1-4	TGTGCCATCAGTGAGGACGGCTTTAATGAAAAACTGTTTTTT	CAISEDGFNEKLFF
many	TRBV14	TRBD1	TRBJ1-2	TGTGCCAGCAGCCAAGCCCTAACAGGGACAGGAGGCTACACCTTC	CASSQALTGTGGYTF
few	TRBV5-4	-	TRBJ2-1	TGTGCCAGCAGGACCACCGGGACCCATAAGGAGTACAATGAGCAGTTCTTC	CASRTTGTHKEYNEQFF
-	TRBV7-2	-	TRBJ2-5	TGTGCCAGCAGCCTATACCGGGGGACCCAGTACTTC	CASSLYRGTQYF
-	TRBV10-3	TRBD1	TRBJ1-6	TGTGCCATCCGCGAATGGGACAGCGGGTCACCCCTCCACTTT	CAIREWDSGSPLHF
once	TRBV20-1	TRBD2	TRBJ2-7	TGCAGTGGACTAGCAGGCTACGAGCAGTACTTC	CSGLAGYEQYF
once	TRBV25-1	TRBD2	TRBJ2-7	TGTGCCACTCGGGAGGGGTCGAACGAGCAGTACTTC	CATREGSNEQYF
many	TRBV6-5	-	TRBJ2-5	TGTGCCAGCAGAACAGGTGTACCTGTAGGGGAGACCCAGTACTTC	CASRTGVPVGETQYF
many	TRBV7-3	TRBD2	TRBJ2-5	TGTGCCAGCAGCCGACGGGGAGGGGAGACCCAGTACTTC	CASSRRGGETQYF
many	TRBV2	TRBD1	TRBJ1-1	TGTGCCAGCAGTGGGGGACCAGGGGGCAAAGCTTTCTTT	CASSGGPGGKAFF
many	TRBV11-2	TRBD1	TRBJ2-1	TGTGCCAGCCGCCCCCTAGGGGGCAGCTCCTACAATGAGCAGTTCTTC	CASRPLGGSSYNEQFF
many	TRBV5-4	TRBD1	TRBJ2-3	TGTGCCAGCACCGACAGGGGGCAGATAGATACGCAGTATTTT	CASTDRGQIDTQYF
many	TRBV7-9	TRBD2	TRBJ2-5	TGTGCCAGCAGCTTAATAGCGGGAGTCCTCGAGACCCAGTACTTC	CASSLIAGVLETQYF